The 10 T cell receptor beta chains below all came from one sample that was sequenced in a study of blood T cell repertoires in COVID-19. Measured with immunoSEQ multiplex PCR; TCRdb has only the in-frame clones, and not every one. Of roughly 170,000 clones listed, less than 90% are singletons. Sample: peripheral blood. These receptor sequences come from a man between 65 and 85 years old with active or convalescent COVID-19.

This chain connects TRBV2 to TRBJ1-6; a weak D match, TRBD1 (5 bases). Trimming shortened V by 6 bases and J by 9 bases, and 18 bases separated the two germline ends. CDR1 is SNHLY and CDR2 is FYNNEI in the germline V gene. The CDR3 is made up of 15 amino acids. Written as DNA, the CDR3 is TGTGCCAGCAGCCCGCCCCCCAGGGCAGTTTCACCCCTCCACTTT. Protein sequence: CASSPPPRAVSPLHF.

This chain uses TRBV2 with TRBJ1-4; 9 positions match TRBD1. The CDR3 length is 16 residues. Germline V gene sequence: CDR1 SNHLY, CDR2 FYNNEI. Trimming took 6 bases from V and 8 from J; bases not matched to a gene: 13. CDR3 sequence (DNA): TGTGCCAGCAGCGAAACCGTACAGGGGGCGAGCGAAAAACTGTTTTTT. Its translation is CASSETVQGASEKLFF. Variable domain in full (rest from reference TRBV2 and TRBJ1-4): EPEVTQTPSHQVTQMGQEVILRCVPISNHLYFYWYRQILGQKVEFLVSFYNNEISEKSEIFDDQFSVERPDGSNFTLKIRSTKLEDSAMYFCASSETVQGASEKLFFGSGTQLSVL.

V usage is TRBV5-1 and J usage is TRBJ1-2, with TRBD1 matching 10 bases. V shed 3 bases and J 2 bases; nucleotides not matched to a gene: 1. Germline-derived CDR1 and CDR2 are SGHRS and YFSETQ. This CDR3 comprises 14 residues. CDR3 sequence reads: CASSSGQGNYGYTF. The CDR3 region has the DNA TGCGCCAGCAGCTCGGGACAGGGGAACTATGGCTACACCTTC.

The rearrangement uses TRBV6-6 and TRBJ1-4, with unresolved D. V lost 6 bases and J lost 8, with 16 bases in between. Looked up from germline, CDR1 is MNHNY and CDR2 is SVGAGI (reference sequence). CDR3 length: 14 residues. The CDR3, as DNA: TGTGCCAGCAGCAGACGCTCCGAGGGAGAAAAACTGTTTTTT. It yields the protein CASSRRSEGEKLFF.

The V and J genes are TRBV30 and TRBJ1-1; no firm D call. This CDR3 has 11 residues. CDR1 is GTSNPN, CDR2 SVGIG, per germline (reference sequence). V dropped 3 bases and J dropped 9 bases, with 11 bases sitting between them. CDR3 coding DNA: TGTGCCTGGAGCGTGAGGCCAAAAGCTTTCTTT. Its protein is CAWSVRPKAFF.

This clone has a single count. The genes are TRBV15 and TRBJ2-1; 11 bases match TRBD2. Germline trimming cut 9 bases from V and 6 bases from J; bases unmatched to any gene: 4. Germline CDR1 is LNHNV and CDR2 is YYDKDF (reference sequence). This CDR3 is 13 amino acids long. The DNA of the CDR3 is TGTGCCACTACGCTAGCGGGGGGCAATGAGCAGTTCTTC. It translates to CATTLAGGNEQFF.

V is TRBV7-2 and J is TRBJ2-5; 11 bases line up with TRBD2. There are 14 residues in the CDR3. The J segment lost 4 bases and the V segment lost 3 bases, leaving 1 base of the junction unmatched. From germline, CDR1 is SGHTA and CDR2 FQGNSA. CDR3 loop: CASSFSGRGETQYF. The CDR3 DNA sequence: TGTGCCAGCAGCTTTAGCGGGAGGGGAGAGACCCAGTACTTC.

This sequence joins TRBV6-5 and TRBJ1-1; D not certain. V lost 6 bases and J 1 base, leaving 9 bases between the germline ends. The germline gives CDR1 MNHEY, CDR2 SVGAGI. The CDR3 extends over 13 amino acids. The CDR3 DNA reads TGTGCCAGCAGGGCAGGTACGAACACTGAAGCTTTCTTT. Amino acids: CASRAGTNTEAFF.

The chain links TRBV5-1 to TRBJ1-5; no firm D call. CDR1 SGHRS and CDR2 YFSETQ come from the germline V gene. This CDR3 spans 13 amino acids. V dropped 1 base and J dropped 5 bases, with 7 bases sitting between them. The CDR3 bases are TGCGCCAGCAGCTTGTATTCCGATCAGCCCCAGCATTTT. Translating gives CASSLYSDQPQHF.

The V and J genes are TRBV2 and TRBJ2-2; D is unresolved. CDR1 and CDR2 (germline): SNHLY, FYNNEI. The CDR3 sequence is 14 residues long. V lost 7 bases to trimming and J lost 7 bases, with 16 bases between them. CDR3 in amino acids: CASIGPVRGGELFF. CDR3 bases: TGTGCCAGCATTGGTCCGGTACGTGGCGGGGAGCTGTTTTTT.